A single sample gave rise to the 25 T cell receptor beta chains below, sequenced in a study of cytomegalovirus exposure and HLA in healthy donors. The PCR was carried out with 60 Vbeta primers and 13 Jbeta primers. Generated by immunoSEQ multiplex PCR, the TCRdb table keeps only in-frame clones and is missing some. This sample has approximately 50,000 clones, with 83% found just once. The specimen was PBMCs. The receptors come from a man aged 25 to 40 in good health and CMV-seronegative.

The genes are TRBV25-1 and TRBJ1-4; 8 bases are shared with TRBD1. This CDR3 has 15 amino acids. J was trimmed by 6 bases and V by 5 bases; bases with no gene match: 8. Germline V gene sequence: CDR1 MGHDK, CDR2 SYGVNS. The CDR3 nucleotides are TGTGCCAGCAGTCCCCAGACAGGGGCCTATGAAAAACTGTTTTTT. Translation gives CASSPQTGAYEKLFF.

V is TRBV7-2 and J is TRBJ1-2, with 8 bases aligning to TRBD1. The CDR3 sequence is 15 residues long. The germline V gene has CDR1 SGHTA and CDR2 FQGNSA. After removal of 2 bases from V and 4 bases from J, the junction contained 6 bases not matched to a gene. This chain's CDR3 is CASSLSGTGSYGYTF. CDR3 in DNA: TGTGCCAGCAGCTTATCCGGGACAGGTTCCTATGGCTACACCTTC.

V and J are TRBV5-1 and TRBJ1-1; tentative D call: TRBD1 (6 bases). Germline assignment: CDR1 SGHRS and CDR2 YFSETQ. Trimming pared 1 base from V and 0 bases from J, leaving 10 bases between. The CDR3 sequence is 15 residues long. The chain's CDR3 is CASSLLGQLNTEAFF. DNA for the CDR3: TGCGCCAGCAGCTTGCTCGGACAGTTGAACACTGAAGCTTTCTTT. The full variable domain, rest sourced from reference TRBV5-1 and TRBJ1-1, is KAGVTQTPRYLIKTRGQQVTLSCSPISGHRSVSWYQQTPGQGLQFLFEYFSETQRNKGNFPGRFSGRQFSNSRSEMNVSTLELGDSALYLCASSLLGQLNTEAFFGQGTRLTVV.

Comment on this clone: Its ends do not fully match the called genes, so a read error is possible. The V and J genes are TRBV7-9 and TRBJ2-2, with 10 bases lining up with TRBD1. Germline CDR1 and CDR2: SEHNR and FQNEAQ (reference sequence). CDR3 length: 16 amino acids. This CDR3 is CSSSPSPGQGTGELFF. CDR3 DNA: TGTTCCAGCAGCCCCTCCCCGGGACAGGGGACCGGGGAGCTGTTTTTT.

The chain employs TRBV19 and TRBJ1-4; the match to TRBD1 covers 7 bases. V shed 4 bases, J shed 3 bases, and the junction held 5 bases outside the gene matches. CDR3 length: 15 residues. The germline gives CDR1 LNHDA, CDR2 SQIVND (reference sequence). The CDR3 sequence: CASSTTGVANEKLFF. The CDR3 coding sequence is TGTGCCAGTAGTACTACAGGGGTAGCTAATGAAAAACTGTTTTTT.

V is TRBV5-6 and J is TRBJ2-7; maybe TRBD2 (6 bases). The CDR3 length is 15 residues. Trimming took 4 bases from V and 2 from J, leaving 16 bases between them. From germline, CDR1 is SGHDT and CDR2 YYEEEE. CDR3 protein: CASSRGLSGAYEQYF. CDR3 nucleotides: TGTGCCAGCAGCCGGGGACTCTCGGGAGCCTACGAGCAGTACTTC. The whole variable domain, remainder taken from reference TRBV5-6 and TRBJ2-7, is DAGVTQSPTHLIKTRGQQVTLRCSPKSGHDTVSWYQQALGQGPQFIFQYYEEEERQRGNFPDRFSGHQFPNYSSELNVNALLLGDSALYLCASSRGLSGAYEQYFGPGTRLTVT.

The chain combines TRBV27 with TRBJ2-7; TRBD1 agrees at 7 bases. V lost 3 bases and J lost 3; bases outside the gene matches: 5. Germline V gene lookup returns CDR1 MNHEY and CDR2 SMNVEV (reference sequence). This CDR3 has 14 residues. The DNA of the CDR3 is TGTGCCAGCAGTTTCCGGACAGGTAGCTACGAGCAGTACTTC. Its translation is CASSFRTGSYEQYF.

V usage is TRBV4-1 and J usage is TRBJ2-7; 7 nucleotides match TRBD2. CDR1 is MGHRA, CDR2 YSYEKL, per germline. The length of the CDR3 is 15 residues. The ends lost 3 bases at V and 5 bases at J; junction bases unmatched: 10. The DNA for the CDR3 is TGCGCCAGCAGCCACGCTAGCGGCCCTCGGGACGAGCAGTACTTC. Its protein is CASSHASGPRDEQYF.

This chain joins TRBV5-5 and TRBJ1-3, with 8 bases fitting TRBD1. Germline V gene data show CDR1 as SGHKS and CDR2 as YYEKEE (reference sequence). V shed 3 bases and J 8 bases; nucleotides not matched to a gene: 10. CDR3 length: 15 residues. CDR3 amino acids: CASSSTPGGGYTIYF. In DNA form, the CDR3 reads TGTGCCAGCAGCTCGACCCCAGGGGGCGGGTACACCATATATTTT.

The V gene is TRBV27, the J gene TRBJ2-5; tentatively, D is TRBD1 (6 bases). The CDR3 runs 13 residues. Trimming cost V 6 bases and J 0 bases, with 8 bases left between them. Germline V lookup: CDR1 MNHEY, CDR2 SMNVEV (reference sequence). The CDR3 sequence is CASRRDNQETQYF. CDR3 DNA sequence: TGTGCCAGCAGACGGGACAACCAAGAGACCCAGTACTTC.

This clone appeared once. V gene TRBV29-1 combines with J gene TRBJ2-7; 9 bases fit TRBD1. Germline V gene lookup returns CDR1 SQVTM and CDR2 ANQGSEA. The ends lost 3 bases at V and 2 bases at J; junction bases unmatched: 8. This CDR3 is 15 amino acids long. The CDR3 region is CSVEVVGQGAYEQYF. The CDR3 nucleotides read TGCAGCGTTGAGGTCGTGGGACAGGGCGCCTACGAGCAGTACTTC.

V gene TRBV5-1 combines with J gene TRBJ2-7; weak D call: TRBD1 (5 bases). In germline, CDR1 is SGHRS, CDR2 YFSETQ. V lost 0 bases, J lost 2 bases, and 12 bases lay in between. There are 15 residues in the CDR3. CDR3 nucleotides: TGCGCCAGCAGCTTGGGAGACAGCGCACCCTACGAGCAGTACTTC. Its protein is CASSLGDSAPYEQYF. The variable domain in full, completed from reference TRBV5-1 and TRBJ2-7, reads KAGVTQTPRYLIKTRGQQVTLSCSPISGHRSVSWYQQTPGQGLQFLFEYFSETQRNKGNFPGRFSGRQFSNSRSEMNVSTLELGDSALYLCASSLGDSAPYEQYFGPGTRLTVT.

This sequence joins TRBV7-2 and TRBJ2-3; TRBD1 agrees at 9 bases. The CDR3 totals 16 residues. Trimming at V came to 2 bases and at J to 6 bases, leaving 9 bases not matched to a gene. Germline assignment: CDR1 SGHTA and CDR2 FQGNSA. CDR3 loop: CASSLSRDRAVDTQYF. CDR3 nucleotide sequence: TGTGCCAGCAGCTTATCCCGGGACAGGGCGGTGGATACGCAGTATTTT.

The chain links TRBV5-5 to TRBJ1-5; 9 nucleotides agree with TRBD1. After removal of 4 bases from V and 5 bases from J, the junction contained 10 bases not matched to a gene. The germline V gene has CDR1 SGHKS and CDR2 YYEKEE (reference sequence). CDR3 length: 16 amino acids. The CDR3 nucleotides read TGTGCCAGCAGCCTCGGACAGGGGATACTTGATCAGCCCCAGCATTTT. It codes for CASSLGQGILDQPQHF.

The genes are TRBV7-9 and TRBJ1-1; D gene ambiguous. V lost 2 bases to trimming and J lost 11 bases, with 12 bases between them. The length of the CDR3 is 12 residues. The V gene's germline CDR1 is SEHNR and CDR2 FQNEAQ (reference sequence). CDR3: CASSLSTLSAFF. In nucleotides, the CDR3 is TGTGCCAGCAGCTTATCGACACTGTCGGCTTTCTTT.

The chain employs TRBV5-5 and TRBJ1-1; D gene ambiguous. The CDR3 covers 15 residues. The germline V gene has CDR1 SGHKS and CDR2 YYEKEE (reference sequence). Trimming shortened V by 0 bases and J by 4 bases, and 13 bases separated the two germline ends. This chain's CDR3 is CASSLASGKGTEAFF. The CDR3 DNA sequence: TGTGCCAGCAGCTTGGCCTCGGGGAAGGGCACTGAAGCTTTCTTT.

The J gene is TRBJ1-3, the V gene TRBV9, with D unresolved. Germline CDR1 is SGDLS and CDR2 is YYNGEE. The CDR3 is 16 amino acids. V lost 4 bases to trimming and J lost 0 bases, with 14 bases between them. The CDR3 coding sequence is TGTGCCAGCAGCCCATGGACTCCCGGCTCTGGAAACACCATATATTTT. Protein product: CASSPWTPGSGNTIYF. Full variable domain (outside the CDR3, taken from reference TRBV9 and TRBJ1-3): DSGVTQTPKHLITATGQRVTLRCSPRSGDLSVYWYQQSLDQGLQFLIQYYNGEERAKGNILERFSAQQFPDLHSELNLSSLELGDSALYFCASSPWTPGSGNTIYFGEGSWLTVV.

In the case of this clone: Different DNA sequences within this sample yield the same CDR3. The chain carries TRBV5-1 and TRBJ2-3; 9 nucleotides line up with TRBD2. This CDR3 is 16 amino acids long. J was trimmed by 2 bases and V by 0 bases; bases with no gene match: 4. Germline V gene sequence: CDR1 SGHRS, CDR2 YFSETQ. The CDR3 nucleotides are TGCGCCAGCAGCTTGGCCCTAGCGGGGATCACAGATACGCAGTATTTT. This sequence encodes CASSLALAGITDTQYF. The full variable domain, its missing parts supplied by reference TRBV5-1 and TRBJ2-3, is KAGVTQTPRYLIKTRGQQVTLSCSPISGHRSVSWYQQTPGQGLQFLFEYFSETQRNKGNFPGRFSGRQFSNSRSEMNVSTLELGDSALYLCASSLALAGITDTQYFGPGTRLTVL.

The chain joins TRBV19 to TRBJ1-1; TRBD1 matches 10 bases. CDR3 length equals 16 residues. V shed 2 bases, J shed 7 bases, and the junction held 10 bases outside the gene matches. Looked up from germline, CDR1 is LNHDA and CDR2 is SQIVND (reference sequence). CDR3 protein: CASSIPRQGAQNEAFF. The CDR3 region has the DNA TGTGCCAGTAGTATACCGCGACAGGGGGCGCAGAATGAAGCTTTCTTT. Using reference TRBV19 and TRBJ1-1 for the parts outside the CDR3, the full variable domain is DGGITQSPKYLFRKEGQNVTLSCEQNLNHDAMYWYRQDPGQGLRLIYYSQIVNDFQKGDIAEGYSVSREKKESFPLTVTSAQKNPTAFYLCASSIPRQGAQNEAFFGQGTRLTVV.

The genes are TRBV6-5 and TRBJ2-3, with 7 bases matching TRBD1. Unmatched junction bases numbered 5, after V lost 5 bases and J lost 6 bases. CDR3 length: 13 residues. In germline, CDR1 is MNHEY, CDR2 SVGAGI. CDR3 loop: CASSTGVGDTQYF. CDR3 nucleotide sequence: TGTGCCAGCAGTACAGGGGTTGGGGATACGCAGTATTTT.

The chain joins TRBV12-5 to TRBJ1-5; D uncertain. V was trimmed by 6 bases and J by 5 bases, leaving 8 bases between them. This CDR3 is 12 amino acids long. Germline lookup yields CDR1 LGHNT and CDR2 FRNRAP. The CDR3 nucleotides are TGTGCTAGTGGATCCACAGATCAGCCCCAGCATTTT. Its translation is CASGSTDQPQHF.

This clone was seen once. J is TRBJ2-5 and V is TRBV28; 14 bases map to TRBD2. Trimming took 6 bases from V and 4 from J; bases not matched to a gene: 10. Germline loops: CDR1 MDHEN, CDR2 SYDVKM. The CDR3 is made up of 17 amino acids. CDR3 protein: CASSFTGTSGSRETQYF. CDR3 bases: TGTGCCAGCAGCTTCACCGGGACTAGCGGGAGTCGAGAGACCCAGTACTTC. Full variable domain (remainder filled in from reference TRBV28 and TRBJ2-5): DVKVTQSSRYLVKRTGEKVFLECVQDMDHENMFWYRQDPGLGLRLIYFSYDVKMKEKGDIPEGYSVSREKKERFSLILESASTNQTSMYLCASSFTGTSGSRETQYFGPGTRLLVL.

The CDR3: CASSATGTKLVTEAFF. DNA of the CDR3: TGTGCCAGCAGCGCGACCGGGACTAAATTGGTCACTGAAGCTTTCTTT. This chain connects TRBV27 to TRBJ1-1; D possibly corresponds to TRBD1 (5 bases). The CDR3 consists of 16 residues. The germline CDR1 and CDR2 sequences are MNHEY and SMNVEV (reference sequence). V gave up 6 bases and J gave up 4 bases, with 21 bases separating them.

The rearrangement uses TRBV10-3 and TRBJ2-3; possible D gene TRBD1, 5 bases. CDR3 length: 14 residues. Per the germline V gene, CDR1 is ENHRY and CDR2 is SYGVKD. Trimming pared 4 bases from V and 5 bases from J, leaving 13 bases between. CDR3 residues: CAISVRQPKDTQYF. As DNA, the CDR3 is TGTGCCATCAGTGTGCGACAGCCCAAAGATACGCAGTATTTT.

The chain combines TRBV7-8 with TRBJ1-1, with 7 bases fitting TRBD1. With 5 bases clipped from V and 7 bases from J, the junction kept 4 bases outside the gene matches. This CDR3 comprises 12 residues. Germline V gene lookup returns CDR1 SGHVS and CDR2 FQNEAQ. The CDR3 DNA reads TGTGCCAGCAGCCCAAGGGACAGTGAAGCTTTCTTT. Amino acids: CASSPRDSEAFF.